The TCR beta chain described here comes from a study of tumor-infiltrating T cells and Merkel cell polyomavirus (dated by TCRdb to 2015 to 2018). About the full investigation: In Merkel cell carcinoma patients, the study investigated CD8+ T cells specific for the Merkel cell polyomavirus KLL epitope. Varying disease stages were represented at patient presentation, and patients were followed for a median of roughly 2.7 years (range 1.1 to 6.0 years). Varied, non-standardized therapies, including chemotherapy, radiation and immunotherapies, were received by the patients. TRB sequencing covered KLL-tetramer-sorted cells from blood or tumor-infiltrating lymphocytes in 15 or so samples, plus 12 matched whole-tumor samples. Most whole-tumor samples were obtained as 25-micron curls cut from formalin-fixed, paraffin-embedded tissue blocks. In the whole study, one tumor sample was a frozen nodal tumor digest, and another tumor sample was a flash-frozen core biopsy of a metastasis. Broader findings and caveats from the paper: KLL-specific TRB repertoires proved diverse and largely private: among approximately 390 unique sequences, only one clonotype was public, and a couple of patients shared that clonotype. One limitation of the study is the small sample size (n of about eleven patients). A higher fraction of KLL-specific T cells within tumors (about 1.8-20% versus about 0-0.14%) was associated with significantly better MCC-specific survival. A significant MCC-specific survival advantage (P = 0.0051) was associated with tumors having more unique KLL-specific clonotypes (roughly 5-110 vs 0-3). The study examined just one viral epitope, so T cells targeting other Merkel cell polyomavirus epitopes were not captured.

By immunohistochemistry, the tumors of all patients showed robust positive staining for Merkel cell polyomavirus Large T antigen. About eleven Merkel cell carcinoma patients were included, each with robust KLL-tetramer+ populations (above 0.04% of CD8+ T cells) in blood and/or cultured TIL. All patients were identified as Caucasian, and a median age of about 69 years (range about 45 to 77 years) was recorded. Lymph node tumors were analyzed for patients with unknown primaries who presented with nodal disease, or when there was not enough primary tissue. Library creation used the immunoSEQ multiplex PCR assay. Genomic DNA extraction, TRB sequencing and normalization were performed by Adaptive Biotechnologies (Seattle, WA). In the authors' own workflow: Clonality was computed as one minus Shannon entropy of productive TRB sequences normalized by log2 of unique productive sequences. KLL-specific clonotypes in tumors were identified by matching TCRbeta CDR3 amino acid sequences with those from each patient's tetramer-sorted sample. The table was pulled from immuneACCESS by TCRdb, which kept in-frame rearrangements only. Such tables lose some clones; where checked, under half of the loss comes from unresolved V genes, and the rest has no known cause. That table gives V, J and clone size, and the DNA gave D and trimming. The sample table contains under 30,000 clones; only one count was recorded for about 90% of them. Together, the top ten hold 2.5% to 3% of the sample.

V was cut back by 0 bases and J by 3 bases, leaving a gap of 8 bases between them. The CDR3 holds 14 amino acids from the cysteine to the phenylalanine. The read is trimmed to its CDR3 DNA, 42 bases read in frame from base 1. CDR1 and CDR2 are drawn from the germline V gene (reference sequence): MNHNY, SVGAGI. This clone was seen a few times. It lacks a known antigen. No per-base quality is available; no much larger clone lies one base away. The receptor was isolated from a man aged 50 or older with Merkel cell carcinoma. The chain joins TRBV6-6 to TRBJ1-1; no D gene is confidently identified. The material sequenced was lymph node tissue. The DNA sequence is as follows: TGTGCCAGCAGTTACTCGGAGGGAGACACTGAAGCTTTCTTT. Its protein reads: CASSYSEGDTEAFF.